The rows below give T cell receptor beta chains drawn from one sample of a study of blood T cell repertoires in COVID-19. The assay was immunoSEQ multiplex PCR, and TCRdb's table has in-frame clones only and misses some. The profile shows a few hundred thousand clones, over 75% of them singletons. Specimen: PBMCs or T cells enriched from blood (not recorded which). These receptors originate from a man aged 18 to 29 who had recovered from COVID-19. Both conserved end residues are part of each CDR3. Each record gives: D gene, J gene, V gene, clone size, CDR3 DNA, CDR3 protein. A D gene is named only where the DNA matches it firmly. Part of the rows lack a size; the others show once, few, many or a class for expanded clones.

>TRBD2|TRBJ2-1|TRBV5-1|.
TGCGCCAGCAGCTTCGGACTAGCGGTCCATAATGAGCAGTTCTTC
CASSFGLAVHNEQFF
>TRBD1|TRBJ1-5|TRBV5-8|.
TGTGCCAGCAGCTTGGCAGAGACAGGGACAAGCAATCAGCCCCAGCATTTT
CASSLAETGTSNQPQHF
>.|TRBJ1-1|TRBV25-1|.
TGTGCCAGCAGTGAATACTGGGAGATGAACACTGAAGCTTTCTTT
CASSEYWEMNTEAFF
>.|TRBJ2-7|TRBV4-3|.
TGCGCCAGCAGCCAAGAAACCAGGGGTTACGAGCAGTACTTC
CASSQETRGYEQYF
>.|TRBJ2-1|TRBV7-6|.
TGTGCCAGCAGCTTAGGACGTCAGCTCCCAGGGGAGCAGTTCTTC
CASSLGRQLPGEQFF
>.|TRBJ1-5|TRBV5-6|.
TGTGCCAGCAGCTCGGGAGGGGGGCAACAGCCCCAGCATTTT
CASSSGGGQQPQHF
>TRBD1|TRBJ2-6|TRBV7-9|.
TGTGCCAGCAGCAAAGACAGGGCTGGGGCCAACGTCCTGACTTTC
CASSKDRAGANVLTF
>TRBD1|TRBJ1-4|TRBV2|.
TGTGCCAGCATTCGGGACAGCGGTAATGAAAAACTGTTTTTT
CASIRDSGNEKLFF
>TRBD2|TRBJ2-5|TRBV20-1|once
TGCAGTGCTAGTAGAGCGCTAGCGGGAACAGAGACCCAGTACTTC
CSASRALAGTETQYF
>.|TRBJ2-2|TRBV6-5|.
TGTGCCAGCACCCTATCATCGGGGGTCACCGGGGAGCTGTTTTTT
CASTLSSGVTGELFF
>TRBD1|TRBJ1-5|TRBV2|few
TGTGCCAGCAGTGAGGGACAGGGCAATCAGCCCCAGCATTTT
CASSEGQGNQPQHF
>.|TRBJ2-1|TRBV18|.
TGTGCCAGCTCACCCAGAACAGTCGACAATGAGCAGTTCTTC
CASSPRTVDNEQFF
>TRBD1|TRBJ1-1|TRBV18|.
TGTGCCAGCTCACAAGACAGGGGGGCGAACACTGAAGCTTTCTTT
CASSQDRGANTEAFF
>TRBD1|TRBJ2-1|TRBV27|.
TGTGCCAGCAGTTATTCCGGGACAGGGTTTTCATATGAGCAGTTCTTC
CASSYSGTGFSYEQFF
>.|TRBJ1-1|TRBV27|.
TGTGCCAGCAGTTTCCGGGGGGCCCTCGAAGCTTTCTTT
CASSFRGALEAFF
>TRBD1|TRBJ2-5|TRBV5-6|.
TGTGCCAGCAGCTTGTCCAGACAGGGCCCAACTCAAGAGACCCAGTACTTC
CASSLSRQGPTQETQYF
>TRBD1|TRBJ2-7|TRBV3-1/TRBV3-2|.
TGTGCCAGCAGGCAACCAACACTGACAGGGGGCGCGAACGAGCAGTACTTC
CASRQPTLTGGANEQYF
>TRBD1|TRBJ2-6|TRBV6-4|.
TGTGCCAGCAGTGTTTCGTGGACAGGGTCTGGGGCCAACGTCCTGACTTTC
CASSVSWTGSGANVLTF
>.|TRBJ2-7|TRBV6-5|.
TGTGCCAGCAGTTATCTCTACGAGCAGTACTTC
CASSYLYEQYF
>.|TRBJ2-7|TRBV2|.
TGTGCCAGCAGTGAACAGGGATCCTACGAGCAGTACTTC
CASSEQGSYEQYF
>TRBD1|TRBJ2-7|TRBV19|once
TGTGCCAGTTCTAAGGGGACAGGGACCTACGAGCAGTACTTC
CASSKGTGTYEQYF
>.|TRBJ2-7|TRBV6-5|.
TGTGCCAGCAGTAACCCTGGTTGGGGCTCCGAGCAGTACTTC
CASSNPGWGSEQYF
>.|TRBJ1-2|TRBV19|.
TGTGCCAGTAGTATAGTGGGCAGGGTATTTAACTATGGCTACACCTTC
CASSIVGRVFNYGYTF
>TRBD1|TRBJ1-2|TRBV12-3/TRBV12-4|.
TGTGCCAGCACCCTAAGACAGGGCTATGGCTACACCTTC
CASTLRQGYGYTF
>.|TRBJ2-7|TRBV19|.
TGTGCCAGTAGTGGGACGGGGGACTTCTACGAGCAGTACTTC
CASSGTGDFYEQYF
>.|TRBJ2-1|TRBV3-1/TRBV3-2|.
TGTGCCAGCAGCCAAGATGAGGCGGGGTACAATGAGCAGTTCTTC
CASSQDEAGYNEQFF
>TRBD1|TRBJ2-1|TRBV23-1|.
TGCGCCAGCAGTCACCGAAAAGGGACAGGGAACTACAATGAGCAGTTCTTC
CASSHRKGTGNYNEQFF
>.|TRBJ2-7|TRBV6-2/TRBV6-3|.
TGTGCCAGCAGTTACGGCAGGGGCTACGAGCAGTACTTC
CASSYGRGYEQYF
>TRBD1|TRBJ1-5|TRBV28|.
TGTGCCTGCACACCGGGACAGGGGGATCAGCCCCAGCATTTT
CACTPGQGDQPQHF
>.|TRBJ2-1|TRBV30|.
TGTGCCTGGAGTGTCCATGGAGTGAATGAGCAGTTCTTC
CAWSVHGVNEQFF
>.|TRBJ2-2|TRBV11-2|.
TGTGCCAGCAGCCCCCGGGGAGAGCCTAACACCGGGGAGCTGTTTTTT
CASSPRGEPNTGELFF
>TRBD1|TRBJ1-2|TRBV7-2|few
TGTGCCAGCAGCTTAATCGGGGGGACAGGGGCCGAGGGCTACACCTTC
CASSLIGGTGAEGYTF
>.|TRBJ1-2|TRBV19|.
TGTGCCAGTAGTTTCTCGGGAGCCCTTCACCAATTTTATGGCTACACCTTC
CASSFSGALHQFYGYTF
>.|TRBJ2-1|TRBV4-2|.
TGTGCCAGCAGCCAAGATGTGGGGGGACCCTACAATGAGCAGTTCTTC
CASSQDVGGPYNEQFF
>TRBD1|TRBJ1-2|TRBV7-2|once
TGTGCCAGCAGCTTAGCCGACAGGGGTGGCTACACCTTC
CASSLADRGGYTF
>TRBD2|TRBJ2-1|TRBV6-5|.
TGTGCCAGCAGTTACTCCCTAGCGGGGATCGATGAGCAGTTCTTC
CASSYSLAGIDEQFF